The following is a TCR beta chain sequence with its context. Germline V gene lookup returns CDR1 LGHDT and CDR2 YNNKEL (reference sequence). V was pared by 2 bases and J by 0 bases, with 10 bases between. The CDR3 contains 15 residues. The data stem from a study of blood T cell repertoires in COVID-19. Study-wide context: Samples representing acute and convalescent COVID-19 were sourced from the United States, Italy and Spain. T cells, B-cell-depleted T cells, or PBMCs supplied cDNA or gDNA.

Original processing notes: Estimates of nucleated cell counts were drawn from the amplification of reference gene primers. Only in-frame clones appear in the TCRdb table, and some are missing; sequencing was by immunoSEQ multiplex PCR. V and J calls and clone size are those listed in that table; D and trimming were worked out from the DNA. The sample includes fewer than 500,000 clones, roughly 88% of them seen just once. The V call is TRBV3-1 (or the pseudogene TRBV3-2), the J call TRBJ1-2; D is unresolved. The TCR was taken from a woman aged 30 to 39 with active or convalescent COVID-19. The sequenced sample consisted of peripheral blood. CDR3 region: CASSQMGKTNYGYTF. DNA for the CDR3: TGTGCCAGCAGCCAAATGGGCAAAACTAACTATGGCTACACCTTC.